Following are 16 T cell receptor beta chains from one sample sequenced in a study of OX40 agonist ivuxolimab in advanced cancers. Only in-frame clones appear in the TCRdb table, and some are missing; sequencing was by immunoSEQ multiplex PCR. The table records around 80,000 clones, over 85% of them present only once. The specimen was CD4+ or CD8+ T cells sorted from blood, collected in a trial of the OX40 agonist ivuxolimab. The source is an adult with an advanced solid tumor such as melanoma, head and neck, liver or kidney cancer.

This chain joins TRBV19 and TRBJ2-1; 12 bases line up with TRBD2. CDR1 and CDR2 from the germline V gene are LNHDA and SQIVND (reference sequence). V lost 6 bases to trimming and J lost 7 bases; unmatched junction nucleotides: 7. The length of the CDR3 is 15 residues. CDR3 in amino acids: CASSPTSGSRNEQFF. CDR3 nucleotide sequence: TGTGCCAGTAGCCCGACTAGCGGGAGTAGAAATGAGCAGTTCTTC.

The J gene is TRBJ1-5, the V gene TRBV19; D is perhaps TRBD1 (6 bases). Deletions cut 3 bases from V and 11 bases from J, with 20 bases between. The CDR3 loop spans 15 amino acids. Germline V CDR1 and CDR2: LNHDA, SQIVND (reference sequence). The CDR3: CASSIRQAGKAAQHF. The DNA of the CDR3 is TGTGCCAGTAGTATCCGACAGGCCGGTAAGGCAGCCCAGCATTTT.

This chain links TRBV9 with TRBJ2-2, with a tentative D call TRBD2 (5 bases). The CDR3 length is 16 residues. CDR1 and CDR2 (germline): SGDLS, YYNGEE. The V end was cut by 4 bases, the J end by 0 bases, with 13 bases between. The CDR3 loop is CASSLNPDSNTGELFF. The CDR3 DNA sequence: TGTGCCAGCAGCCTCAATCCGGACTCGAACACCGGGGAGCTGTTTTTT.

This sequence joins TRBV19 and TRBJ1-1; D is unresolved. Germline CDR1 reads LNHDA; CDR2 reads SQIVND (reference sequence). The CDR3 sequence is 14 residues long. V lost 3 bases and J lost 2, with 10 bases in between. For the CDR3, the DNA is TGTGCCAGTAGTATTGGAAGGGCCAACACTGAAGCTTTCTTT. Its protein is CASSIGRANTEAFF.

J is TRBJ2-5 and V is TRBV19; 7 bases are a match to TRBD1. Germline CDR1 is LNHDA and CDR2 is SQIVND (reference sequence). The CDR3 runs 15 residues. Germline trimming cut 2 bases from V and 4 bases from J; bases unmatched to any gene: 7. This chain's CDR3 is CASSINWGQLETQYF. In DNA, the CDR3 is TGTGCCAGTAGTATAAATTGGGGACAGTTAGAGACCCAGTACTTC.

The chain recombines TRBV19 with TRBJ2-2, with TRBD1 identical over 7 bases. This CDR3 contains 14 residues. Losses at the gene ends were 3 bases for V and 4 bases for J; bases not matched to a gene: 2. Germline V gene data show CDR1 as LNHDA and CDR2 as SQIVND (reference sequence). CDR3 loop: CASSIDRATGELFF. CDR3 DNA: TGTGCCAGTAGTATCGACAGGGCCACCGGGGAGCTGTTTTTT.

The V call is TRBV7-9, the J call TRBJ2-5; no clear D gene. V lost 5 bases and J 5 bases, leaving 9 bases between the germline ends. CDR3 length: 12 residues. The V gene's germline CDR1 is SEHNR and CDR2 FQNEAQ (reference sequence). CDR3 protein: CASSLDSETQYF. The CDR3 DNA follows: TGTGCCAGCAGCCTCGACTCGGAGACCCAGTACTTC.

The rearrangement joins TRBV19 to TRBJ1-1, with D perhaps matching TRBD1 (5 bases). This CDR3 comprises 15 residues. Germline CDR1 LNHDA, CDR2 SQIVND (reference sequence). Trimming removed 4 bases from V and 5 bases from J, with 17 bases in between. CDR3 coding DNA: TGTGCCAGTAGTAGTTCCAGGGCTCGTTCGACTGAAGCTTTCTTT. This codes for CASSSSRARSTEAFF.

The chain has TRBV27 and TRBJ2-5; no firm D call. Trimming shortened V by 4 bases and J by 9 bases, and 18 bases separated the two germline ends. Germline V lookup: CDR1 MNHEY, CDR2 SMNVEV (reference sequence). The CDR3 has 14 residues. The CDR3 coding sequence is TGTGCCAGCAGTTCATTAGGACCCCTGGGGTCCCAGTACTTC. Protein: CASSSLGPLGSQYF.

V is TRBV6-4 and J is TRBJ1-2; D unclear. The germline V and J ends were trimmed by 6 bases and 0 bases, with 11 bases remaining between them. This CDR3 spans 14 amino acids. CDR1 MRHNA and CDR2 SNTAGT come from the germline V gene. CDR3 in DNA: TGTGCCAGCAGCCCCACCGGTACTAACTATGGCTACACCTTC. It translates to CASSPTGTNYGYTF.

This rearrangement joins TRBV5-4 to TRBJ1-1; weak D call: TRBD1 (5 bases). The V gene's germline CDR1 is SGHNT and CDR2 YYREEE (reference sequence). Trimming shortened V by 4 bases and J by 1 base, and 14 bases separated the two germline ends. CDR3 length: 15 residues. The CDR3 here is CASSPTWGRNTEAFF. The CDR3 DNA sequence: TGTGCCAGCAGCCCCACGTGGGGCAGGAACACTGAAGCTTTCTTT.

The chain is built from TRBV4-1 and TRBJ2-1; a weak D match, TRBD1 (7 bases). Germline V gene sequence: CDR1 MGHRA, CDR2 YSYEKL. The CDR3 spans 17 residues. V lost 0 bases and J 5 bases, leaving 17 bases between the germline ends. CDR3 coding DNA: TGCGCCAGCAGCCAAGAACGTGGCGGGACAGCCGACAATGAGCAGTTCTTC. It translates to CASSQERGGTADNEQFF.

The gene calls are TRBV4-1 and TRBJ2-7; D is ambiguous. Germline-derived CDR1 and CDR2 are MGHRA and YSYEKL. V was cut by 1 base and J by 3 bases, with 10 bases left in between. CDR3 length: 14 residues. As DNA, the CDR3 is TGCGCCAGCAGCCAAGTTGGCAATCTCTACGAGCAGTACTTC. It encodes CASSQVGNLYEQYF.

This chain links TRBV6-4 with TRBJ1-1; D remains unclear. V was pared by 4 bases and J by 2 bases, with 8 bases between. CDR1 is MRHNA and CDR2 is SNTAGT in the germline V gene. CDR3 length: 13 residues. This CDR3 is CASSVGPNTEAFF. The CDR3 DNA reads as TGTGCCAGCAGTGTCGGGCCAAACACTGAAGCTTTCTTT.

The J gene is TRBJ2-1, the V gene TRBV11-3; D perhaps matches TRBD2 (6 bases). V was pared by 5 bases and J by 3 bases, with 11 bases between. Germline assignment: CDR1 SGHNT and CDR2 YENEEA. The CDR3 runs to 14 residues. CDR3: CASSRGAGYNEQFF. In DNA form, the CDR3 reads TGTGCCAGCAGCCGCGGGGCCGGCTACAATGAGCAGTTCTTC.

V gene TRBV11-2 combines with J gene TRBJ2-1, with D uncertain. This CDR3 spans 13 amino acids. V was clipped by 5 bases and J by 5 bases, with 10 bases between them. Germline V gene lookup returns CDR1 SGHAT and CDR2 FQNNGV. CDR3 in DNA: TGTGCCAGCAGCCAACAACAGAACAATGAGCAGTTCTTC. Encoded protein: CASSQQQNNEQFF.